This TCR beta chain was retrieved from a study of glioma-infiltrating T cells. The iRepertoire nested amplicon-rescue multiplex PCR amplified TCR alpha and beta CDR3s from RNA. TCRdb itself ran the multiplex PCR reads through MiXCR, one entry per CDR3 protein. Here the sample spans under 150,000 distinct CDR3 sequences, 30% to 40% being singletons. Looked up from germline, CDR1 is LGHNA and CDR2 is YNFKEQ. This CDR3 spans 15 amino acids. J was trimmed by 8 bases and V by 0 bases; bases with no gene match: 6. This clonotype showed up just a few times. V is TRBV4-2 and J is TRBJ2-1; 8 nucleotides line up with TRBD2. This sequence originates from a human donor with low-grade glioma or glioblastoma, undergoing nonglioma brain surgery, or in good health (not recorded which). Sequenced material: glioma tissue, nonneoplastic brain tissue, or PBMCs (not recorded which). The CDR3 protein is CASSQDGGRTDEQFF. The CDR3 coding sequence is TGTGCCAGCAGCCAAGATGGCGGGAGGACGGATGAGCAGTTCTTC.